Each of the 9 T cell receptor beta chains below was sequenced from the same sample in a study of blood T cell repertoires in COVID-19. Assay: immunoSEQ multiplex PCR; the TCRdb copy retains only in-frame clones and omits some. This table holds about 130,000 clones, about 82% found once. The sequenced sample consisted of peripheral blood. All receptors come from a human donor in a cohort sampled during active COVID-19.

The CDR3 DNA sequence: TGTGCCAGCAGTTTATCTAGCGGGGGGGAGACCCAGTACTTC. This gives the protein CASSLSSGGETQYF. The chain joins TRBV6-2 or TRBV6-3 to TRBJ2-5; 11 bases are shared with TRBD2. CDR1 is MNHEY and CDR2 is SVGEGT in the germline V gene. V lost 4 bases and J lost 5; bases outside the gene matches: 3. This CDR3 comprises 14 residues.

CDR3 loop: CASRPRGQLNEKLFF. In DNA, the CDR3 is TGTGCCAGTAGACCGCGGGGACAGTTAAATGAAAAACTGTTTTTT. The rearrangement links TRBV19 to TRBJ1-4, with 7 bases fitting TRBD1. From germline, CDR1 is LNHDA and CDR2 SQIVND (reference sequence). The CDR3 consists of 15 residues. The trim removed 6 bases at V and 5 bases at J, leaving 9 bases unmatched.

The genes are TRBV9 and TRBJ1-1; 8 bases map to TRBD1. Germline V gene sequence: CDR1 SGDLS, CDR2 YYNGEE. Unmatched junction bases numbered 8, after V lost 2 bases and J lost 2 bases. This CDR3 comprises 16 residues. The CDR3 DNA is TGTGCCAGCAGCGTTCGACAGGGGACGTTAAACACTGAAGCTTTCTTT. Translated: CASSVRQGTLNTEAFF.

The chain has TRBV7-2 and TRBJ2-6, with unresolved D. Germline CDR1 SGHTA, CDR2 FQGNSA. The CDR3 contains 13 residues. Trimming pared 2 bases from V and 6 bases from J, leaving 5 bases between. CDR3 DNA: TGTGCCAGCAGCTTATCGGTGGCCAACGTCCTGACTTTC. As protein: CASSLSVANVLTF.

The V gene is TRBV19, the J gene TRBJ2-3; 8 positions agree with TRBD2. This CDR3 spans 14 amino acids. The germline V gene encodes CDR1 LNHDA and CDR2 SQIVND (reference sequence). J was trimmed by 5 bases and V by 7 bases; bases with no gene match: 8. This chain's CDR3 is CASKDSGKVDTQYF. The CDR3 DNA reads as TGTGCCAGTAAGGATAGCGGGAAAGTAGATACGCAGTATTTT.

The rearrangement joins TRBV7-2 to TRBJ2-3, with 8 bases identical to TRBD2. The CDR3 runs to 15 residues. The V gene end was trimmed by 3 bases and the J gene end by 8 bases; junction bases not matched to a gene: 10. Germline V gives CDR1 SGHTA, CDR2 FQGNSA. Written as DNA, the CDR3 is TGTGCCAGCAGCTTCTCGGCCGCGGCGGGAGGTACGCAGTATTTT. Translating it yields CASSFSAAAGGTQYF.

This clone was seen only once. This chain joins TRBV10-1 and TRBJ2-3; D is possibly TRBD2 (6 bases). This CDR3 has 15 amino acids. CDR1 and CDR2 from the germline V gene are WNHNN and SYGVQD (reference sequence). Trimming pared 5 bases from V and 6 bases from J, leaving 18 bases between. CDR3 amino acids: CASSRPSESGDTQYF. CDR3 nucleotide sequence: TGCGCCAGCAGTCGGCCTAGCGAATCCGGGGATACGCAGTATTTT.

The rearrangement uses TRBV11-2 and TRBJ2-4, with D tentatively TRBD2 (7 bases). The germline CDR1 and CDR2 sequences are SGHAT and FQNNGV. Between the trimmed V and J ends, which lost 7 bases and 7 bases, there was a span of 20 bases. CDR3 length: 15 residues. The CDR3 protein is CASTLDSGGLNIQYF. CDR3 DNA sequence: TGTGCCAGCACCCTCGACTCCGGGGGGCTGAACATTCAGTACTTC.

This clone appeared a single time. V gene TRBV30 combines with J gene TRBJ2-2; 13 nucleotides match TRBD2. Germline CDR1 reads GTSNPN; CDR2 reads SVGIG (reference sequence). The CDR3 consists of 16 residues. V lost 5 bases, J lost 0 bases, and 3 bases stayed unmatched. Here the CDR3 reads CAWAGLAGANTGELFF. The CDR3 nucleotides read TGTGCCTGGGCTGGACTAGCGGGAGCGAACACCGGGGAGCTGTTTTTT.